The 30 T cell receptor beta chains below come from one sample, sequenced in a study of OX40 agonist ivuxolimab in advanced cancers. Some clones are missing from TCRdb's copy, which holds only in-frame ones; the method was immunoSEQ multiplex PCR. Of 45,000 to 50,000 clones in the sample, just over 90% are singletons; the top ten hold around a fifth. The source was CD4+ or CD8+ T cells sorted from blood, collected in a trial of the OX40 agonist ivuxolimab. The receptors shown here come from an adult with an advanced solid tumor such as melanoma, head and neck, liver or kidney cancer.

The CDR3 DNA follows: TGTGCCAGCAGCACAGGGTTCTCCTATAATTCACCCCTCCACTTT. This codes for CASSTGFSYNSPLHF. The chain carries TRBV14 and TRBJ1-6, with a tentative D call TRBD1 (6 bases). Germline lookup yields CDR1 SGHDN and CDR2 FVKESK. Trimming cost V 5 bases and J 0 bases, with 8 bases left between them. The CDR3 loop spans 15 amino acids.

This chain joins TRBV6-5 and TRBJ2-3, with D unclear. The CDR3 contains 14 residues. Trimming removed 6 bases from V and 2 bases from J, with 12 bases in between. In germline, CDR1 is MNHEY, CDR2 SVGAGI. The CDR3 loop is CASSPVPLTDTQYF. The CDR3 DNA reads as TGTGCCAGCAGCCCGGTTCCGCTCACAGATACGCAGTATTTT.

The chain has TRBV7-9 and TRBJ1-1; the match to TRBD1 covers 9 bases. The V segment lost 10 bases and the J segment 4 bases; nucleotides outside the gene matches: 4. The CDR3 contains 12 residues. Germline CDR1 and CDR2: SEHNR and FQNEAQ (reference sequence). For the CDR3, the DNA is TGTGCCACTCGACAGGGGGGCACTGAAGCTTTCTTT. Translated: CATRQGGTEAFF.

The chain couples TRBV2 to TRBJ1-1; D remains ambiguous. The germline V gene has CDR1 SNHLY and CDR2 FYNNEI. The CDR3 runs 13 residues. V was shortened by 6 bases and J by 0 bases, with 8 bases between the two germline ends. In nucleotides, the CDR3 is TGTGCCAGCAGGGAGGTGATGAACACTGAAGCTTTCTTT. Translation: CASREVMNTEAFF.

The CDR3 loop is CASRLAGRYEQYF. The DNA of the CDR3 is TGCGCCAGCAGACTAGCGGGACGGTACGAGCAGTACTTC. The V gene is TRBV10-1, the J gene TRBJ2-7; the match to TRBD2 covers 10 bases. Trimming removed 6 bases from V and 4 bases from J; junction bases left unmatched: 3. The CDR3 totals 13 residues. The V gene's germline CDR1 is WNHNN and CDR2 SYGVQD (reference sequence).

The V and J genes are TRBV27 and TRBJ1-5; D possibly corresponds to TRBD1 (5 bases). From germline, CDR1 is MNHEY and CDR2 SMNVEV (reference sequence). The CDR3 contains 13 residues. The germline V and J ends were trimmed by 5 bases and 6 bases, with 11 bases remaining between them. The CDR3 DNA reads TGTGCCAGCAGTCCAGGGATTAGTCAGCCCCAGCATTTT. Translated, it gives CASSPGISQPQHF.

The V call is TRBV30, the J call TRBJ2-7; 9 bases line up with TRBD1. CDR1 and CDR2 from the germline V gene are GTSNPN and SVGIG (reference sequence). J gave up 3 bases and V 2 bases, and 8 bases lay outside the gene matches. The CDR3 has 15 residues. CDR3 DNA: TGTGCCTGGAGTATAGGCCCGGGACAGGGCTACGAGCAGTACTTC. Residues: CAWSIGPGQGYEQYF.

This rearrangement joins TRBV5-4 to TRBJ2-7; D is unresolved. The CDR3 runs 12 residues. Per germline, CDR1 SGHNT and CDR2 YYREEE (reference sequence). With 6 bases removed from V and 2 bases from J, the gap between germline ends came to 9 bases. The CDR3: CASTRATYEQYF. Written as DNA, the CDR3 is TGTGCCAGCACACGGGCCACCTACGAGCAGTACTTC. Drawing the rest from reference TRBV5-4 and TRBJ2-7, the complete variable domain is ETGVTQSPTHLIKTRGQQVTLRCSSQSGHNTVSWYQQALGQGPQFIFQYYREEENGRGNFPPRFSGLQFPNYSSELNVNALELDDSALYLCASTRATYEQYFGPGTRLTVT.

The V gene is TRBV6-5, the J gene TRBJ2-7; TRBD2 agrees at 14 bases. The germline CDR1 and CDR2 sequences are MNHEY and SVGAGI. The CDR3 consists of 16 residues. Trimming at V came to 2 bases and at J to 7 bases, leaving 7 bases not matched to a gene. The DNA of the CDR3 is TGTGCCAGCAGTTACACCCAGGGACTAGCGGGGGAGGAGCAGTACTTC. It specifies CASSYTQGLAGEEQYF.

This chain joins TRBV28 and TRBJ2-5; D gene unclear. The CDR3 covers 13 residues. The germline V gene has CDR1 MDHEN and CDR2 SYDVKM. The V end lost 5 bases, the J end lost 5 bases, and 12 bases lay between the germline ends. CDR3 loop: CASSPGGEETQYF. The CDR3 DNA reads TGTGCCAGCAGTCCAGGCGGTGAGGAGACCCAGTACTTC.

The chain employs TRBV21-1 and TRBJ2-2; the table's TRBD1 call for D was not verified on the DNA. TRBV21-1 is an annotated pseudogene. CDR3 length: 19 residues. CDR3 DNA sequence: TGTGCCAGCAGCACCGAAGAACCAGGACAGCTCGCGAACACCGGGGAGCTGTTTTTT. It yields the protein CASSTEEPGQLANTGELFF.

This sequence joins TRBV7-2 and TRBJ2-1; possibly TRBD1 or TRBD2 for D (5 bases each). V was cut by 0 bases and J by 0 bases, with 12 bases left in between. CDR1 and CDR2 from the germline V gene are SGHTA and FQGNSA. The CDR3 runs to 17 residues. The CDR3 region is CASSLAGRLSSYNEQFF. The CDR3 DNA reads as TGTGCCAGCAGCTTAGCGGGACGGTTGAGCTCCTACAATGAGCAGTTCTTC.

This clone has only one observation. CDR3 amino acids: CASSLRTGINEQYF. The CDR3 nucleotides read TGTGCCAGCAGCCTCCGGACAGGGATCAACGAGCAGTACTTC. The rearrangement joins TRBV5-6 to TRBJ2-7; 8 bases fit TRBD1. CDR1 SGHDT and CDR2 YYEEEE come from the germline V gene. This CDR3 has 14 amino acids. V shed 4 bases, J shed 5 bases, and the junction held 8 bases outside the gene matches. Looking up the rest from reference TRBV5-6 and TRBJ2-7 gives the full variable domain: DAGVTQSPTHLIKTRGQQVTLRCSPKSGHDTVSWYQQALGQGPQFIFQYYEEEERQRGNFPDRFSGHQFPNYSSELNVNALLLGDSALYLCASSLRTGINEQYFGPGTRLTVT.

The J gene is TRBJ2-2, the V gene TRBV11-1, with D possibly TRBD1 on 5 matching bases. V shed 2 bases and J shed 2 bases, with 6 bases lying between them. From germline, CDR1 is SGHAT and CDR2 FQDESV (reference sequence). This CDR3 region has 14 residues. CDR3 coding DNA: TGTGCCAGCAGCTTAAGGGGAAACACCGGGGAGCTGTTTTTT. Translation gives CASSLRGNTGELFF.

This sequence joins TRBV5-1 and TRBJ2-7, with a tentative D call TRBD2 (5 bases). The CDR3 has 13 amino acids. Trimming cost V 4 bases and J 0 bases, with 8 bases left between them. CDR1 and CDR2 (germline): SGHRS, YFSETQ. CDR3: CASSPGISYEQYF. The CDR3 region has the DNA TGCGCCAGCAGCCCGGGGATCTCCTACGAGCAGTACTTC.

The chain joins TRBV6-6 to TRBJ1-1, with no clear D. This CDR3 contains 15 residues. CDR1 MNHNY and CDR2 SVGAGI come from the germline V gene (reference sequence). V dropped 0 bases and J dropped 0 bases, with 8 bases sitting between them. This CDR3 is CASSYSRALNTEAFF. The CDR3 DNA follows: TGTGCCAGCAGTTACTCTAGGGCGTTGAACACTGAAGCTTTCTTT.

This clone was observed once. This rearrangement joins TRBV28 to TRBJ1-5; no clear D. V was clipped by 1 base and J by 10 bases, with 17 bases between them. This CDR3 comprises 15 residues. Germline V gene sequence: CDR1 MDHEN, CDR2 SYDVKM. The CDR3 here is CASSLSLILVTPQHF. For the CDR3, the DNA is TGTGCCAGCAGTTTATCCCTGATACTGGTTACCCCCCAGCATTTT.

The table lists this clone with a count of one. The V and J genes are TRBV27 and TRBJ2-1, with 7 nucleotides matching TRBD2. The germline V gene has CDR1 MNHEY and CDR2 SMNVEV (reference sequence). This CDR3 region has 13 residues. V lost 4 bases to trimming and J lost 6 bases; unmatched junction nucleotides: 3. The CDR3 nucleotides are TGTGCCAGCAGTTCGACTAGCTTCAATGAGCAGTTCTTC. It codes for CASSSTSFNEQFF.

The DNA for the CDR3 is TGTGCCAGCAGTTTAGAGGATCTTAACTATGGCTACACCTTC. The encoded protein is CASSLEDLNYGYTF. The chain carries TRBV28 and TRBJ1-2; D not certain. CDR1 and CDR2 from the germline V gene are MDHEN and SYDVKM. This CDR3 is built from 14 residues. V lost 2 bases and J lost 1, with 8 bases in between.

This rearrangement joins TRBV18 to TRBJ2-2; D gene uncertain. The CDR3 runs to 13 residues. Germline V gene lookup returns CDR1 KGHSH and CDR2 LQKENI. V was trimmed by 3 bases and J by 4 bases, leaving 6 bases between them. The CDR3 DNA sequence: TGTGCCAGCTCACCCCCTCTCACCGGGGAGCTGTTTTTT. Encoded protein: CASSPPLTGELFF.

The V gene is TRBV2, the J gene TRBJ2-1; 8 nucleotides agree with TRBD2. V was clipped by 8 bases and J by 3 bases; unmatched bases: 6. Looked up from germline, CDR1 is SNHLY and CDR2 is FYNNEI. This CDR3 spans 14 amino acids. The DNA of the CDR3 is TGTGCCAGCGAAGCGGGAGATGGCTACAATGAGCAGTTCTTC. It encodes CASEAGDGYNEQFF.

V is TRBV13 and J is TRBJ2-6; D not resolved. This CDR3 is 16 amino acids long. The V end was cut by 6 bases, the J end by 4 bases, with 16 bases between. Germline V gene lookup returns CDR1 PRHDT and CDR2 FYEKMQ (reference sequence). The CDR3 sequence is CASSPFWGSGANVLTF. For the CDR3, the DNA is TGTGCCAGCAGTCCTTTTTGGGGTTCCGGGGCCAACGTCCTGACTTTC.

V and J are TRBV10-1 and TRBJ2-3, with D unclear. The germline V gene encodes CDR1 WNHNN and CDR2 SYGVQD (reference sequence). The CDR3 consists of 13 residues. The V end lost 4 bases, the J end lost 2 bases, and 7 bases lay between the germline ends. The CDR3 DNA sequence: TGCGCCAGCAGTGGAAGGGTCACAGATACGCAGTATTTT. It is translated as CASSGRVTDTQYF.

The chain links TRBV6-5 to TRBJ1-2; D gene ambiguous. CDR1 MNHEY and CDR2 SVGAGI come from the germline V gene. The CDR3 extends over 15 amino acids. Trimming removed 0 bases from V and 4 bases from J, with 12 bases in between. The CDR3: CASSYSGREGYGYTF. In DNA, the CDR3 is TGTGCCAGCAGTTACTCGGGCCGGGAGGGCTATGGCTACACCTTC.

The CDR3 here is CASSPPPGGMNTEAFF. The CDR3 region has the DNA TGTGCCAGCAGTCCTCCCCCGGGCGGGATGAACACTGAAGCTTTCTTT. The chain employs TRBV27 and TRBJ1-1; D call uncertain. There are 16 residues in the CDR3. The ends were cut back, 5 bases at V and 0 bases at J, with 16 bases in the middle. Germline lookup yields CDR1 MNHEY and CDR2 SMNVEV (reference sequence).

The chain is built from TRBV4-2 and TRBJ1-4, with D perhaps TRBD1 (6 bases). This CDR3 has 15 residues. Between the trimmed V and J ends, which lost 2 bases and 3 bases, there was a span of 10 bases. Per the germline V gene, CDR1 is LGHNA and CDR2 is YNFKEQ. The DNA for the CDR3 is TGTGCCAGCAGCCAAATTGGACAGTCTAATGAAAAACTGTTTTTT. Translated: CASSQIGQSNEKLFF.

The V gene is TRBV28, the J gene TRBJ1-1, with 7 bases aligning to TRBD1. V trimming: 6 bases; J trimming: 5 bases; junction bases outside the gene matches: 9. CDR1 MDHEN and CDR2 SYDVKM come from the germline V gene. The CDR3 has 14 residues. CDR3: CASRPRQGWTEAFF. The CDR3 DNA reads TGTGCCAGCAGACCCCGACAGGGATGGACTGAAGCTTTCTTT.

The rearrangement joins TRBV18 to TRBJ2-5; D call uncertain. The CDR3 extends over 14 amino acids. Germline loops: CDR1 KGHSH, CDR2 LQKENI. V was shortened by 0 bases and J by 3 bases, with 8 bases between the two germline ends. CDR3 nucleotide sequence: TGTGCCAGCTCACCACCCCTGGCAGAAGAGACCCAGTACTTC. As protein: CASSPPLAEETQYF.

As to this clone: Other DNA variants within this sample encode the same CDR3. This chain uses TRBV5-4 with TRBJ2-1, with 11 bases aligning to TRBD1. Germline trimming cut 4 bases from V and 4 bases from J; bases unmatched to any gene: 10. The CDR3 totals 17 residues. Germline CDR1 is SGHNT and CDR2 is YYREEE (reference sequence). CDR3 loop: CASSGSGTGGLYNEQFF. CDR3 nucleotides: TGTGCCAGCAGCGGCTCCGGGACAGGGGGACTGTACAATGAGCAGTTCTTC.

This chain joins TRBV28 and TRBJ1-2; D remains unclear. The ends were cut back, 3 bases at V and 4 bases at J, with 9 bases in the middle. The CDR3 extends over 13 amino acids. Germline CDR1 is MDHEN and CDR2 is SYDVKM. The CDR3 is CASSLGVGYGYTF. The DNA of the CDR3 is TGTGCCAGCAGTTTGGGAGTTGGCTATGGCTACACCTTC.